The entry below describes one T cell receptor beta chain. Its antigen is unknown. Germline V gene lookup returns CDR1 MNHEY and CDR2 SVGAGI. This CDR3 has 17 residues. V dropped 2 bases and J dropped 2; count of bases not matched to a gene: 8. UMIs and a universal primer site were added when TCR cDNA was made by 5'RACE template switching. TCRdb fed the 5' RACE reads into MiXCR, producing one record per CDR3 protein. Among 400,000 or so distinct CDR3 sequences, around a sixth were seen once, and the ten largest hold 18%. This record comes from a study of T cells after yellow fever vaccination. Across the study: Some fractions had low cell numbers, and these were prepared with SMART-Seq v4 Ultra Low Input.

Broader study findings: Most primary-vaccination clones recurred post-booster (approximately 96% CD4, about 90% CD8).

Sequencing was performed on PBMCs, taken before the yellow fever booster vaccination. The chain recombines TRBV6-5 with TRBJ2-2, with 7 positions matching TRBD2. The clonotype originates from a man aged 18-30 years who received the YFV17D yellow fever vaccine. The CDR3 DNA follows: TGTGCCAGCAGTTACCAGGGCGGGGGAGCCAACACCGGGGAGCTGTTTTTT. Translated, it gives CASSYQGGGANTGELFF.